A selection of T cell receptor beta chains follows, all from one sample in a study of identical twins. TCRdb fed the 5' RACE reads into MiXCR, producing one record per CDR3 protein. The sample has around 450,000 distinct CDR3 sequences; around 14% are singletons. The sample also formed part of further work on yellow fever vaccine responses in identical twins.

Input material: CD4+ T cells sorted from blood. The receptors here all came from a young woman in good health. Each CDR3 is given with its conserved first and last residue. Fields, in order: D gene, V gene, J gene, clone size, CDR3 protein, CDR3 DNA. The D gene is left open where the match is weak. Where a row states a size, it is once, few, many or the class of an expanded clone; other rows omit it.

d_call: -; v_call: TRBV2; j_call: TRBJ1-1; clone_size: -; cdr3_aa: CASNRDGDTEAFF; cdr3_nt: TGTGCCAGCAATAGGGACGGAGACACTGAAGCTTTCTTT
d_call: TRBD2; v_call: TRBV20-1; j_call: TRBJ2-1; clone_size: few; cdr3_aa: CSAPSLAEGALNEQFF; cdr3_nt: TGCAGTGCTCCTTCTCTAGCGGAAGGAGCCCTCAATGAGCAGTTCTTC
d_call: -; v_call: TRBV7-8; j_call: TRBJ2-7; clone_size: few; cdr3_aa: CASSFGREYEQYF; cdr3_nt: TGTGCCAGCAGCTTTGGAAGGGAATACGAGCAGTACTTC
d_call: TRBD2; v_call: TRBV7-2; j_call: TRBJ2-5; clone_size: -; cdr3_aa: CASSEGTREGLETQYF; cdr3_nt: TGTGCCAGCAGCGAAGGAACGCGGGAGGGCCTAGAGACCCAGTACTTC
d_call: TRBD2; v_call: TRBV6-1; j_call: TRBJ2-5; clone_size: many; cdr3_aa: CASRRTSGRKETQYF; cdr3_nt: TGTGCCAGCAGGAGGACTAGCGGGAGGAAAGAGACCCAGTACTTC
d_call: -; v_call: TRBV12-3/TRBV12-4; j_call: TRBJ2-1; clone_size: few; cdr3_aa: CASKIEGGIGYNEQFF; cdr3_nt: TGTGCCAGCAAGATCGAGGGGGGAATAGGCTACAATGAGCAGTTCTTC
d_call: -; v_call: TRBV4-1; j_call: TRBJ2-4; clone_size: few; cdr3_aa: CASSQPRQTLAKNIQYF; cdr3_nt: TGCGCCAGCAGCCAGCCCCGGCAGACTCTAGCCAAAAACATTCAGTACTTC
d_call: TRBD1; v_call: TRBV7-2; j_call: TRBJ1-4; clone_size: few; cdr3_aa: CASSLGGTGGEKLFF; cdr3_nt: TGTGCCAGCAGCTTAGGAGGTACAGGGGGCGAAAAACTGTTTTTT
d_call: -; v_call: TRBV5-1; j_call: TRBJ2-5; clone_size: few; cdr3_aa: CASSGGQGETQYF; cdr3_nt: TGCGCCAGCAGCGGCGGGCAAGGCGAGACCCAGTACTTC
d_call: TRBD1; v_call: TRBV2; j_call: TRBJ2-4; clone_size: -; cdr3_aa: CASSERGLADIQYF; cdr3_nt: TGTGCCAGCAGTGAAAGGGGGCTGGCGGACATTCAGTACTTC
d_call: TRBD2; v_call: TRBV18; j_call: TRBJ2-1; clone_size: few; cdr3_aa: CASSPIGGSRSNEQFF; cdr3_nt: TGTGCCAGCTCACCAATTGGCGGGAGCCGGAGCAATGAGCAGTTCTTC
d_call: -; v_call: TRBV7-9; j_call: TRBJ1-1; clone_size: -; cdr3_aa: CAEKGNTEAFF; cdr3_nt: TGTGCCGAGAAGGGGAACACTGAAGCTTTCTTT
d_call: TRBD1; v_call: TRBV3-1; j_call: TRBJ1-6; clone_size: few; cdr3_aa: CASSHRDSNSPLHF; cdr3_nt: TGTGCCAGCAGCCACCGGGACAGCAATTCACCCCTCCACTTT
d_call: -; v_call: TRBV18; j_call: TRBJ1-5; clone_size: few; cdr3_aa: CASSTGVNSNQPQHF; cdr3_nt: TGTGCCAGCTCGACGGGTGTGAATAGCAATCAGCCCCAGCATTTT
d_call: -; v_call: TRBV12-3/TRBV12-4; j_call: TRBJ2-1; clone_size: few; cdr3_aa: CASSRVTGKVYNEQFF; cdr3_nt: TGTGCCAGCAGTCGAGTAACAGGGAAGGTATACAATGAGCAGTTCTTC
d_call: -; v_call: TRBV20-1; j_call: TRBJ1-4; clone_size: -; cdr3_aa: CSAETGRGHNEKLFF; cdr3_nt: TGCAGTGCTGAGACAGGACGGGGACATAATGAAAAACTGTTTTTT
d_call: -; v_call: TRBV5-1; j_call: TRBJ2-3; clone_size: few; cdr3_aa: CASSLERGTQYF; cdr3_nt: TGCGCCAGCAGCTTGGAACGGGGTACGCAGTATTTT
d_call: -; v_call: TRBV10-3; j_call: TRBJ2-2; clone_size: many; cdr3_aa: CAISEVVQNTGELFF; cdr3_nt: TGTGCCATCAGTGAGGTAGTACAGAACACCGGGGAGCTGTTTTTT
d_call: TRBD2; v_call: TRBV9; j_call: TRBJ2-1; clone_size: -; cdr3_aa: CASSTNSGNNEQFF; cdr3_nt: TGTGCCAGCAGCACCAATAGCGGGAACAATGAGCAGTTCTTC
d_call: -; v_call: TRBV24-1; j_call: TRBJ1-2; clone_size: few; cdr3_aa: CATSDPPLNYGYTF; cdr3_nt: TGTGCCACCAGTGATCCGCCTCTCAACTATGGCTACACCTTC
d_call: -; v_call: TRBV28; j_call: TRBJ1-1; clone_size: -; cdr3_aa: CASILMDRMNTEAFF; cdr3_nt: TGTGCCAGCATCCTAATGGACAGAATGAACACTGAAGCTTTCTTT
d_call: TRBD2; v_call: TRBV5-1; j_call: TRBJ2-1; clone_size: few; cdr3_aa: CASKYAGTSGYNEQFF; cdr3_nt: TGCGCCAGCAAATACGCCGGGACTAGCGGCTACAATGAGCAGTTCTTC
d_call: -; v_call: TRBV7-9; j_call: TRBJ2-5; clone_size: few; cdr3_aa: CASSLGGSRNRETQYF; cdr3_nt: TGTGCCAGCAGCTTAGGGGGGAGTCGGAATCGGGAGACCCAGTACTTC
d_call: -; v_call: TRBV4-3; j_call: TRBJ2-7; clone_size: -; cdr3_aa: CASSQAVGSLYEQYF; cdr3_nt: TGCGCCAGCAGCCAAGCGGTAGGCAGTCTTTACGAGCAGTACTTC
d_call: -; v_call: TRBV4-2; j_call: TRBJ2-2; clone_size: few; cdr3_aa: CASSQDKAGLLRTGELFF; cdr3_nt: TGTGCCAGCAGCCAAGATAAAGCGGGCCTCCTGAGGACCGGGGAGCTGTTTTTT
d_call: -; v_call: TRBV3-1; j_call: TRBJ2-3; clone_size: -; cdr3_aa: CASSYGGGDTQYF; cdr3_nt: TGTGCCAGCAGCTATGGTGGGGGAGATACGCAGTATTTT
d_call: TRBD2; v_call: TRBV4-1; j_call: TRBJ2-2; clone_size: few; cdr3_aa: CASSQDGRGSLRETGELFF; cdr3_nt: TGCGCCAGCAGCCAAGATGGGCGCGGGAGCCTTCGGGAGACCGGGGAGCTGTTTTTT
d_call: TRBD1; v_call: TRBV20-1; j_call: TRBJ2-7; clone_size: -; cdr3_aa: CSASWDRGTYEQYF; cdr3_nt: TGCAGTGCTAGTTGGGACAGGGGAACCTACGAGCAGTACTTC
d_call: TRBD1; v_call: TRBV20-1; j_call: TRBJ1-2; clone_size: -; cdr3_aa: CSASPQDRGGHGYTF; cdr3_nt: TGCAGTGCTAGTCCCCAAGACAGGGGAGGCCATGGCTACACCTTC
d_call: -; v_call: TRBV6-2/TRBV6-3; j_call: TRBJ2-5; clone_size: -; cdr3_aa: CASRNLGTAYQETQYF; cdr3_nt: TGTGCCAGCAGAAACCTCGGGACGGCTTACCAAGAGACCCAGTACTTC
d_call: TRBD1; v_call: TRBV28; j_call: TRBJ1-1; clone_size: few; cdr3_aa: CAGLGQGAVLAEAFF; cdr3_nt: TGTGCCGGCCTGGGGCAGGGGGCTGTGTTGGCTGAAGCTTTCTTT
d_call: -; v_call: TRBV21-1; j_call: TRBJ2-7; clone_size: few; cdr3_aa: CASCLWAEQYF; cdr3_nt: TGTGCCAGCTGTTTGTGGGCCGAGCAGTACTTC
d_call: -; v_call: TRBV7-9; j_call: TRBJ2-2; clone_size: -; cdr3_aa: CASTPGPNTGELFF; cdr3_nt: TGTGCCAGCACCCCGGGTCCGAACACCGGGGAGCTGTTTTTT
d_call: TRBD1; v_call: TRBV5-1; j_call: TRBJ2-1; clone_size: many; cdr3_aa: CASSFVTGEREQFF; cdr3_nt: TGCGCCAGCAGCTTCGTGACAGGGGAAAGGGAGCAGTTCTTC
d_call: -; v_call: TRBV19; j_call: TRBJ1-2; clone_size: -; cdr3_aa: CASSTQRENYGYTF; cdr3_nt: TGTGCCAGTAGCACCCAGAGAGAGAACTATGGCTACACCTTC
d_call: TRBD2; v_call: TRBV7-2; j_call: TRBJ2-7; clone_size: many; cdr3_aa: CASISIAGGSTEQYF; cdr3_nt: TGTGCCAGCATCTCAATAGCGGGGGGCTCCACCGAGCAGTACTTC
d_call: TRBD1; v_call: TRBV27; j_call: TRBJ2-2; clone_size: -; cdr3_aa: CASSKGAGQGQDGELFF; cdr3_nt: TGTGCCAGCAGCAAGGGGGCGGGACAGGGGCAGGATGGGGAGCTGTTTTTT
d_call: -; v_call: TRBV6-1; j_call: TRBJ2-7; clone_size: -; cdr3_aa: CASSVTPGSEQYF; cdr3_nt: TGTGCCAGCAGTGTAACCCCGGGATCGGAGCAGTACTTC
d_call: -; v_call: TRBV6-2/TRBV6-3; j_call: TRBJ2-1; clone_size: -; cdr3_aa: CASSYSTAGLRASRYNEQFF; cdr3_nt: TGTGCCAGCAGTTACTCGACTGCAGGCCTCCGAGCGAGCAGATACAATGAGCAGTTCTTC
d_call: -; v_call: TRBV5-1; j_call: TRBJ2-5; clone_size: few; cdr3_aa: CASKMGVSETQYF; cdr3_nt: TGCGCCAGCAAAATGGGTGTTTCTGAGACCCAGTACTTC
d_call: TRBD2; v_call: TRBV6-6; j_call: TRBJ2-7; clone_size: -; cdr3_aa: CASSGLGFYEQYF; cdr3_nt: TGTGCCAGCAGTGGACTAGGGTTCTACGAGCAGTACTTC
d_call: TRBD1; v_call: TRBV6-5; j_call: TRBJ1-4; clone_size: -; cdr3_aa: CASSFAPGTGATNEKLFF; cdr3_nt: TGTGCCAGCAGTTTCGCACCGGGGACAGGGGCCACTAATGAAAAACTGTTTTTT
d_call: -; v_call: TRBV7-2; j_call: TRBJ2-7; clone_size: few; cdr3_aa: CASSFLAREQYF; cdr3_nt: TGTGCCAGCAGCTTCCTAGCGAGAGAGCAGTACTTC
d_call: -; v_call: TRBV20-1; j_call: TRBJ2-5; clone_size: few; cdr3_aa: CSAPKGTGRQETQYF; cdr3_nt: TGCAGTGCTCCAAAGGGGACGGGGAGACAAGAGACCCAGTACTTC
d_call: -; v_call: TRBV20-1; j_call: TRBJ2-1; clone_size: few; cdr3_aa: CSGHSYNEQFF; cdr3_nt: TGCAGTGGGCACAGCTACAATGAGCAGTTCTTC
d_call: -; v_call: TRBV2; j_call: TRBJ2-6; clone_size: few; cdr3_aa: CASSEGGLGRGSGANVLTF; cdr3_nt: TGTGCCAGCAGTGAAGGGGGACTCGGACGGGGCTCTGGGGCCAACGTCCTGACTTTC
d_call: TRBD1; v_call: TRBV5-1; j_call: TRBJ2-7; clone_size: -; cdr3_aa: CASSPGQGADEQYF; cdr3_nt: TGCGCCAGCAGCCCGGGACAGGGGGCCGACGAGCAGTACTTC
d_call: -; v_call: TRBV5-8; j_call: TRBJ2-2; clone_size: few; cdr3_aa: CASSSHRGGNTGELFF; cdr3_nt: TGTGCCAGCAGCTCCCACAGGGGGGGTAACACCGGGGAGCTGTTTTTT
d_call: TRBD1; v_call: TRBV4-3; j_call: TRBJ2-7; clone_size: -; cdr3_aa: CASSHSTGNEQYF; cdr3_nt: TGCGCCAGCAGCCACTCGACAGGGAACGAGCAGTACTTC
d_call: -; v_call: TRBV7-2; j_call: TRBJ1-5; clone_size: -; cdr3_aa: CASSLDMNQPQHF; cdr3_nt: TGTGCCAGCAGCTTAGACATGAATCAGCCCCAGCATTTT
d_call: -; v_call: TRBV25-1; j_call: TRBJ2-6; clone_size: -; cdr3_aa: CASSDLGAGSGANVLTF; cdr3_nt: TGTGCCAGCAGTGACTTAGGCGCAGGCTCTGGGGCCAACGTCCTGACTTTC
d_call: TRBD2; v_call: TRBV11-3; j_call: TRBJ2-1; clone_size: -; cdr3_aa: CASSLATSQSSYNEQFF; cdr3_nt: TGTGCCAGCAGCCTTGCGACTAGCCAGTCCTCCTACAATGAGCAGTTCTTC
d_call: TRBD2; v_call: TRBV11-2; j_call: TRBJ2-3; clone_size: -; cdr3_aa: CASSLVRGGLTDTQYF; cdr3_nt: TGTGCCAGCAGCTTAGTGCGGGGGGGCCTCACAGATACGCAGTATTTT
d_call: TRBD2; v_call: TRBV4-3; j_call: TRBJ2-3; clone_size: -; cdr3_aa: CASSQDNLFLAGEDTQYF; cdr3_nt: TGCGCCAGCAGCCAAGATAATCTGTTCTTAGCGGGAGAGGATACGCAGTATTTT
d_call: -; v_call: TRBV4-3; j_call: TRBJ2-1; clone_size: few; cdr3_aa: CASSASGENEQFF; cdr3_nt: TGCGCCAGCAGCGCGTCGGGGGAGAATGAGCAGTTCTTC
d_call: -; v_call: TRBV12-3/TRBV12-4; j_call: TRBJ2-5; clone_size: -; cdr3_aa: CASSFGSAETQYF; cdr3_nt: TGTGCCAGCAGTTTCGGTAGCGCGGAGACCCAGTACTTC
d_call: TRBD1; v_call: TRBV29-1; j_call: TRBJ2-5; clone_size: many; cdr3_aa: CSVEDRGRGKETQYF; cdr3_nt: TGCAGCGTTGAAGATCGGGGCAGGGGGAAAGAGACCCAGTACTTC